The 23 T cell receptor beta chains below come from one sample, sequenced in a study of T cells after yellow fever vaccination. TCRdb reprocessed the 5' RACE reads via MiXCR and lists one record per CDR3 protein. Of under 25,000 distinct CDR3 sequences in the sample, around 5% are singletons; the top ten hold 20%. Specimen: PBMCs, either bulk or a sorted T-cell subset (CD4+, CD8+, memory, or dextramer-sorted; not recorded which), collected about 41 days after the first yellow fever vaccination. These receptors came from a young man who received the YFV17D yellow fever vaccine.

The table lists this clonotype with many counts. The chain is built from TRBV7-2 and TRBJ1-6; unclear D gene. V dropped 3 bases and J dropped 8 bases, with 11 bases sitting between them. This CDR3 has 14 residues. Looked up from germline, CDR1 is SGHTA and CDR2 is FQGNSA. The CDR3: CASSFSRADSPLHF. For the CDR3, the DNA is TGTGCCAGCAGCTTCTCTAGGGCGGATTCACCCCTCCACTTT.

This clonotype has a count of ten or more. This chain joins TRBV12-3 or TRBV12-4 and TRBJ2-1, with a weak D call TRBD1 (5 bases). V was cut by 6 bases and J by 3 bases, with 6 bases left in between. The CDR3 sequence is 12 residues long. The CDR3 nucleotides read TGTGCCAGCAGAGACAGCTACAATGAGCAGTTCTTC. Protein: CASRDSYNEQFF.

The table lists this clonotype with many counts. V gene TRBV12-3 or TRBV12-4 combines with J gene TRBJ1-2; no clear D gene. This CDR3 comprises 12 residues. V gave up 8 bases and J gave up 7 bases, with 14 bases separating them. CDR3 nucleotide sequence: TGTGCCAGCCAGGTCGGTGGGGTTGGCTACACCTTC. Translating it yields CASQVGGVGYTF.

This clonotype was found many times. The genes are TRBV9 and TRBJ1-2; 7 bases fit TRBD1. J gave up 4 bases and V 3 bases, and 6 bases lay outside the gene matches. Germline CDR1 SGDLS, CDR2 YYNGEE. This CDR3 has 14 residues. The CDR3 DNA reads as TGTGCCAGCAGCGGCACAGGGGCCGGCTATGGCTACACCTTC. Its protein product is CASSGTGAGYGYTF. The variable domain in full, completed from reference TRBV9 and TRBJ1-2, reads DSGVTQTPKHLITATGQRVTLRCSPRSGDLSVYWYQQSLDQGLQFLIQYYNGEERAKGNILERFSAQQFPDLHSELNLSSLELGDSALYFCASSGTGAGYGYTFGSGTRLTVV.

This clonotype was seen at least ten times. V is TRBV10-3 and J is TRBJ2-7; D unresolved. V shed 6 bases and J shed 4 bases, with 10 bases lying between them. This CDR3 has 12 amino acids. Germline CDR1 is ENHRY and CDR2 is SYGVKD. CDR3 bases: TGTGCCATCAGGAAGGACCAGTACGAGCAGTACTTC. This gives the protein CAIRKDQYEQYF.

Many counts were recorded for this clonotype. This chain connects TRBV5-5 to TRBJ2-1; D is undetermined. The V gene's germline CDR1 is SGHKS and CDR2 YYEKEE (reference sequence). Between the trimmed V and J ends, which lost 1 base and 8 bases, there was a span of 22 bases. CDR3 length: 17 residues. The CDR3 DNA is TGTGCCAGCAGCTTGTTCGGGCTTAATTCCGAAGGCGATGAGCAGTTCTTC. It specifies CASSLFGLNSEGDEQFF.

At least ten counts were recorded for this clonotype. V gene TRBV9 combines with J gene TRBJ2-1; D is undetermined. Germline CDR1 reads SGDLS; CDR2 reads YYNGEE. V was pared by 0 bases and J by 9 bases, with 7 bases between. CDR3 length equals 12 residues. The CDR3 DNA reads TGTGCCAGCAGCGTAGAGGTAGGTGAGCAGTTCTTC. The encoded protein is CASSVEVGEQFF.

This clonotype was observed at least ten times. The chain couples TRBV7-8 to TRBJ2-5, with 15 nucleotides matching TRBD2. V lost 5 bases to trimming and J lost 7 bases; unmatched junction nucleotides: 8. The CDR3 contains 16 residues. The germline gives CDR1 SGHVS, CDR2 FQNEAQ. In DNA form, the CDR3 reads TGTGCCAGCAGCCAAGGACTAGCGGGGGGGCTGGGGACCCAGTACTTC. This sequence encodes CASSQGLAGGLGTQYF. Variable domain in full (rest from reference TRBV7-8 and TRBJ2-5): GAGVSQSPRYKVAKRGQDVALRCDPISGHVSLFWYQQALGQGPEFLTYFQNEAQLDKSGLPSDRFFAERPEGSVSTLKIQRTQQEDSAVYLCASSQGLAGGLGTQYFGPGTRLLVL.

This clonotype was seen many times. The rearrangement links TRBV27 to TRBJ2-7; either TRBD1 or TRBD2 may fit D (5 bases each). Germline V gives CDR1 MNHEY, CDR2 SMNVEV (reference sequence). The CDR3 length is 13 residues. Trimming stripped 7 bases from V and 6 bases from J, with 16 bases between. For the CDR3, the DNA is TGTGCCAGCACAATGACGGGGACCTCCGAGCAGTACTTC. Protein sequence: CASTMTGTSEQYF.

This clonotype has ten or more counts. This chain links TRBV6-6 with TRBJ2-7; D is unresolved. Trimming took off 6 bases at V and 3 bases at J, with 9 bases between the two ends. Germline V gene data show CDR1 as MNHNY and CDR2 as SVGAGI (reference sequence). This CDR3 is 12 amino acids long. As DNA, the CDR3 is TGTGCCAGCAGCAACCCTCTCTACGAGCAGTACTTC. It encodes CASSNPLYEQYF.

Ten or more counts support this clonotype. This chain's CDR3 is CASSRDAGYEQYF. The CDR3 DNA follows: TGTGCCAGCAGCCGGGACGCCGGATACGAGCAGTACTTC. The rearrangement joins TRBV7-3 to TRBJ2-7; D tentatively fits TRBD1 or TRBD2 (5 bases each). Germline V gene data show CDR1 as SGHTA and CDR2 as FQGTGA. V lost 5 bases, J lost 4 bases, and 12 bases lay in between. The CDR3 loop spans 13 amino acids.

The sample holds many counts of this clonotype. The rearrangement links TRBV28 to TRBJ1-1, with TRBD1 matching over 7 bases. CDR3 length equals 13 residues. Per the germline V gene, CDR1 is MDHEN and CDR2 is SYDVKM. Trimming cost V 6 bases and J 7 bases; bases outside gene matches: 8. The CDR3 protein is CASSLIRDSEAFF. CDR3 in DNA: TGTGCCAGCAGCCTTATCCGGGACAGTGAAGCTTTCTTT.

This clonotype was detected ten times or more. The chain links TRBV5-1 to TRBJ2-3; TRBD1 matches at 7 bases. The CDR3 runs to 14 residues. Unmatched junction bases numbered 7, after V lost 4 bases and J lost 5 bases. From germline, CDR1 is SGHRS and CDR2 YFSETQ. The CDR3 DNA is TGCGCCAGCAGCCTGGGACAGCCGGGAGATACGCAGTATTTT. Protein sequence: CASSLGQPGDTQYF.

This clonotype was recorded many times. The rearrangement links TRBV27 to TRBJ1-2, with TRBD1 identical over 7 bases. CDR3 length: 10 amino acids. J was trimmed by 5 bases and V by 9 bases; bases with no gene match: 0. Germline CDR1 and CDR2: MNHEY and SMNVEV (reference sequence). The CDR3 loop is CARQGYGYTF. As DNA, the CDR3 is TGTGCCAGACAGGGGTATGGCTACACCTTC.

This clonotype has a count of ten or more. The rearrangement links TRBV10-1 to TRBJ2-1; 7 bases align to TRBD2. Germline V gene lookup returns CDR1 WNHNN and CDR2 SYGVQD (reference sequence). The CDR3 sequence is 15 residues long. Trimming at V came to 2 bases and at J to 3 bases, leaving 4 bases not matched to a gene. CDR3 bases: TGCGCCAGCAGTGAGGGGCGGGGGTTCTACAATGAGCAGTTCTTC. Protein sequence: CASSEGRGFYNEQFF.

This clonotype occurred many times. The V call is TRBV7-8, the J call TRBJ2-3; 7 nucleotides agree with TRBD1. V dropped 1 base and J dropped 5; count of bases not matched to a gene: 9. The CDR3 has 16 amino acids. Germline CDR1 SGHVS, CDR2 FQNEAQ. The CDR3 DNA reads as TGTGCCAGCAGCTTAGAACAGGGGCTCCCTGTAGATACGCAGTATTTT. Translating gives CASSLEQGLPVDTQYF.

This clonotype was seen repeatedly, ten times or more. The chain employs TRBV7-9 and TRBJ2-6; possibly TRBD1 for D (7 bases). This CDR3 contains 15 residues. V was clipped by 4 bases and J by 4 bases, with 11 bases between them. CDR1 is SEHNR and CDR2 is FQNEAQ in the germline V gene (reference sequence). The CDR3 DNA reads TGTGCCAGCAGCTCCCAGGGGGGAGGGGCCAACGTCCTGACTTTC. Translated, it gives CASSSQGGGANVLTF.

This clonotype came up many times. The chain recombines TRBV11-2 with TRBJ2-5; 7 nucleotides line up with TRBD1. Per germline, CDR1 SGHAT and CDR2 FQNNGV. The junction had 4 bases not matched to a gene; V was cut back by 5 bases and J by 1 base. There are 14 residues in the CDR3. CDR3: CASSPGGTQETQYF. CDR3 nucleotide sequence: TGTGCCAGCAGCCCAGGGGGTACCCAAGAGACCCAGTACTTC.

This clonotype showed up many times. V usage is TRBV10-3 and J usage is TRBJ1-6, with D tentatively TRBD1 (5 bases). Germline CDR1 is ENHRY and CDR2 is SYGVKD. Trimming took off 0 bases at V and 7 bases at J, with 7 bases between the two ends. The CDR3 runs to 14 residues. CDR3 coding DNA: TGTGCCATCAGTGAGTCGGGGGACAATTCACCCCTCCACTTT. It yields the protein CAISESGDNSPLHF.

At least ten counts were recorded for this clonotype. The CDR3: CASSFGQTDSPLHF. CDR3 sequence (DNA): TGTGCCAGCAGCTTCGGACAGACGGATTCACCCCTCCACTTT. The rearrangement links TRBV11-2 to TRBJ1-6, with D possibly being TRBD1 (6 bases). This CDR3 has 14 amino acids. Trimming took off 3 bases at V and 8 bases at J, with 11 bases between the two ends. Germline V lookup: CDR1 SGHAT, CDR2 FQNNGV.

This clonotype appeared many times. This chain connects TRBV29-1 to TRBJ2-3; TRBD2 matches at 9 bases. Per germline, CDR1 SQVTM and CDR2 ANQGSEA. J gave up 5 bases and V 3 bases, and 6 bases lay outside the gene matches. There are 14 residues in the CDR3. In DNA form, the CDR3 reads TGCAGCGTTGAGCCCAGCGGGGGGTTAGATACGCAGTATTTT. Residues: CSVEPSGGLDTQYF.

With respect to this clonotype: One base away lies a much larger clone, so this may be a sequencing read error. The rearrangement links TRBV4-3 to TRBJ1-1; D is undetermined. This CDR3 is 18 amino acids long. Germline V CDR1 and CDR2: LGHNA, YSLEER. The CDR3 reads CASSQDPAPSRASTKAFF. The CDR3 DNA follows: TGCGCCAGCAGCCAAGATCCGGCCCCCTCAAGGGCCTCCACTAAAGCTTTCTTT.

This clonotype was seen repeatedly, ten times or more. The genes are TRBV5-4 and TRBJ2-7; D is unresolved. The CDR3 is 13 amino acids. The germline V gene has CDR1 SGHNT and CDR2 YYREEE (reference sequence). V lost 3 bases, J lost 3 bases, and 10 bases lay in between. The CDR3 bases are TGTGCCAGCAGCTCTGAGGCTAGCTACGAGCAGTACGTC. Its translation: CASSSEASYEQYV.